These 7 T cell receptor beta chains were sequenced from one sample in a study of shared clonotypes between healthy human individuals. Generated by immunoSEQ multiplex PCR, the TCRdb table keeps only in-frame clones and is missing some. The table records millions of clones, under 95% of them present only once. Terminally differentiated effector memory CD45RA+ cells were excluded by CCR7 positive selection of CD45RO-negative cells. The specimen sequenced was naive CD8+ T cells from PBMCs. Receptors were obtained from a man between 18 and 35 years old in good health. Some clones in this sample may be carry-over from other donors' samples.

This clone was recorded only once. The V gene is TRBV25-1, the J gene TRBJ1-2; 9 bases are shared with TRBD1. The germline gives CDR1 MGHDK, CDR2 SYGVNS. The CDR3 is made up of 16 amino acids. With 6 bases clipped from V and 3 bases from J, the junction kept 11 bases outside the gene matches. CDR3 loop: CASRIDTGTGHYGYTF. DNA of the CDR3: TGTGCCAGCAGGATAGATACGGGGACAGGGCACTATGGCTACACCTTC.

The V gene is TRBV4-1, the J gene TRBJ2-3; D not certain. The germline V gene encodes CDR1 MGHRA and CDR2 YSYEKL. Trimming cost V 3 bases and J 3 bases, with 1 base left between them. CDR3 length: 11 amino acids. Here the CDR3 reads CASSQTDTQYF. The CDR3 DNA reads as TGCGCCAGCAGCCAGACAGATACGCAGTATTTT.

With respect to this clone: This specimen includes other DNA sequences encoding the same CDR3. V is TRBV28 and J is TRBJ2-7, with 7 bases fitting TRBD1. Per germline, CDR1 MDHEN and CDR2 SYDVKM. The J segment lost 2 bases and the V segment lost 2 bases, leaving 3 bases of the junction unmatched. The CDR3 contains 14 residues. CDR3 DNA sequence: TGTGCCAGCAGTTTAGGGACAGTGACCTACGAGCAGTACTTC. Protein product: CASSLGTVTYEQYF.

The rearrangement uses TRBV11-2 and TRBJ2-7, with D maybe TRBD1 (5 bases). V lost 2 bases and J lost 2, with 13 bases in between. Germline V lookup: CDR1 SGHAT, CDR2 FQNNGV. The CDR3 extends over 15 amino acids. The CDR3 DNA follows: TGTGCCAGCAGCTTAACGCCAGGGCAGCCCTACGAGCAGTACTTC. This gives the protein CASSLTPGQPYEQYF.

This clone was recorded once. The gene calls are TRBV28 and TRBJ1-1; 7 nucleotides match TRBD1. V dropped 5 bases and J dropped 0; count of bases not matched to a gene: 6. CDR3 length equals 15 residues. The germline gives CDR1 MDHEN, CDR2 SYDVKM. The CDR3 reads CASSPYRGVNTEAFF. The CDR3 nucleotides read TGTGCCAGCAGTCCCTACAGGGGAGTGAACACTGAAGCTTTCTTT.

This rearrangement joins TRBV9 to TRBJ1-3; D unresolved. The CDR3 covers 13 residues. The V end lost 0 bases, the J end lost 2 bases, and 3 bases lay between the germline ends. Germline V gene sequence: CDR1 SGDLS, CDR2 YYNGEE. CDR3 sequence: CASSVVAGNTIYF. CDR3 DNA sequence: TGTGCCAGCAGCGTAGTAGCTGGAAACACCATATATTTT.

The J gene is TRBJ2-1, the V gene TRBV11-2; TRBD2 agrees at 11 bases. Germline V CDR1 and CDR2: SGHAT, FQNNGV. The CDR3 runs to 16 residues. The J segment lost 7 bases and the V segment lost 5 bases, leaving 10 bases of the junction unmatched. In nucleotides, the CDR3 is TGTGCCAGCAGCATAAAGGGACTAGCGGAGAAAAATGAGCAGTTCTTC. This encodes CASSIKGLAEKNEQFF.